This passage covers 10 T cell receptor beta chains from one sample sequenced in a study of blood T cells in healthy people across ages. Together with a sample-barcoded 5' primer, a J-beta primer mix was included in a second PCR lasting roughly 6 to 12 cycles. TCRdb processed the 5' RACE reads anew with MiXCR; each CDR3 protein has one entry. The sample yields about 640,000 distinct CDR3 sequences, approximately 59% seen once. What was sequenced was blood. Every receptor here comes from a man in his sixties in good health.

The table lists this clonotype with many counts. J is TRBJ2-5 and V is TRBV7-6; D is tentatively TRBD1 or TRBD2 (6 bases each). This CDR3 spans 15 amino acids. V shed 5 bases and J shed 2 bases, with 15 bases lying between them. Germline V gives CDR1 SGHVS, CDR2 FNYEAQ. The CDR3 nucleotides read TGTGCCAGCAGCCCCGGAGGGGGATGGCAAGAGACCCAGTACTTC. Its translation: CASSPGGGWQETQYF.

This sequence joins TRBV6-5 and TRBJ2-5; no firm D call. The J call may be wrong; the DNA end is better matched by TRBJ2-7. CDR3 length equals 15 residues. Germline lookup yields CDR1 MNHEY and CDR2 SVGAGI. The CDR3 here is CASSYSAVPGHEQYF. CDR3 sequence (DNA): TGTGCCAGCAGTTACTCAGCAGTGCCCGGACACGAGCAGTACTTC.

The V and J genes are TRBV29-1 and TRBJ1-4, with 7 bases identical to TRBD1. CDR1 and CDR2 from the germline V gene are SQVTM and ANQGSEA. This CDR3 contains 14 residues. The V and J ends lost 4 bases and 4 bases, in that order; junction bases with no gene match: 6. CDR3 residues: CSVAFGTVNEKLFF. CDR3 sequence (DNA): TGCAGCGTTGCCTTCGGGACAGTTAATGAAAAACTGTTTTTT.

The chain carries TRBV4-2 and TRBJ2-4; a possible D gene is TRBD1 (6 bases). The DNA matches TRBJ2-5 better at its end, which makes the J call doubtful. In germline, CDR1 is LGHNA, CDR2 YNFKEQ. The CDR3 spans 14 residues. The CDR3 coding sequence is TGTGCCAGCAGCCCCCCACAGGGCGGAGAGACCCAGTACTTC. This sequence encodes CASSPPQGGETQYF.

V gene TRBV20-1 combines with J gene TRBJ2-5; no clear D gene. CDR1 is DFQATT, CDR2 SNEGSKA, per germline (reference sequence). Trimming took 0 bases from V and 1 from J, leaving 12 bases between them. This CDR3 spans 15 amino acids. The chain's CDR3 is CSARDPMGSQETQYF. CDR3 in DNA: TGCAGTGCTAGAGACCCGATGGGCAGCCAAGAGACCCAGTACTTC.

This clonotype has a handful of counts. The chain carries TRBV25-1 and TRBJ2-5, with 9 bases aligning to TRBD2. This CDR3 comprises 17 residues. Germline assignment: CDR1 MGHDK and CDR2 SYGVNS. The V gene end was trimmed by 4 bases and the J gene end by 5 bases; junction bases not matched to a gene: 14. The DNA of the CDR3 is TGTGCCAGCAGTGTGTCGTACGGCGGGGGGGCCCTCGAGACCCAGTACTTC. Translation gives CASSVSYGGGALETQYF. Full variable domain (rest looked up from reference TRBV25-1 and TRBJ2-5): EADIYQTPRYLVIGTGKKITLECSQTMGHDKMYWYQQDPGMELHLIHYSYGVNSTEKGDLSSESTVSRIRTEHFPLTLESARPSHTSQYLCASSVSYGGGALETQYFGPGTRLLVL.

This clonotype appeared a few times. The rearrangement joins TRBV11-2 to TRBJ2-6, with TRBD2 matching 11 bases. Germline CDR1 and CDR2: SGHAT and FQNNGV. V gave up 5 bases and J gave up 2 bases; unmatched junction bases: 2. This CDR3 contains 16 residues. The CDR3 loop reads CASSLSGGAGANVLTF. The CDR3 DNA reads as TGTGCCAGCAGCCTTAGCGGGGGGGCTGGGGCCAACGTCCTGACTTTC.

Many counts were recorded for this clonotype. The rearrangement links TRBV28 to TRBJ2-4; D may correspond to TRBD1 or TRBD2 (5 bases each). The CDR3 totals 15 residues. V was clipped by 7 bases and J by 0 bases, with 13 bases between them. The germline CDR1 and CDR2 sequences are MDHEN and SYDVKM. As DNA, the CDR3 is TGTGCCAGCAAAAAAGGGGAGCTAGCCAAAAACATTCAGTACTTC. Its translation is CASKKGELAKNIQYF.

This rearrangement joins TRBV9 to TRBJ2-7; perhaps TRBD2 as D (6 bases). The J call is in doubt because the DNA end fits TRBJ2-5 better. In germline, CDR1 is SGDLS, CDR2 YYNGEE. The CDR3 has 16 amino acids. CDR3 protein: CASSVGASPREETQYF. CDR3 nucleotide sequence: TGTGCCAGCAGCGTAGGAGCGTCACCCCGGGAGGAGACCCAGTACTTC.

The rearrangement links TRBV11-2 to TRBJ2-1; tentative D call: TRBD1 (5 bases). Trimming stripped 1 base from V and 7 bases from J, with 11 bases between. CDR1 and CDR2 (germline): SGHAT, FQNNGV. CDR3 size: 14 residues. CDR3 loop: CASSLAGNRNEQFF. The CDR3 coding sequence is TGTGCCAGCAGCTTAGCAGGGAATAGGAATGAGCAGTTCTTC. Together with reference TRBV11-2 and TRBJ2-1, the CDR3 gives the full variable domain: EAGVAQSPRYKIIEKRQSVAFWCNPISGHATLYWYQQILGQGPKLLIQFQNNGVVDDSQLPKDRFSAERLKGVDSTLKIQPAKLEDSAVYLCASSLAGNRNEQFFGPGTRLTVL.